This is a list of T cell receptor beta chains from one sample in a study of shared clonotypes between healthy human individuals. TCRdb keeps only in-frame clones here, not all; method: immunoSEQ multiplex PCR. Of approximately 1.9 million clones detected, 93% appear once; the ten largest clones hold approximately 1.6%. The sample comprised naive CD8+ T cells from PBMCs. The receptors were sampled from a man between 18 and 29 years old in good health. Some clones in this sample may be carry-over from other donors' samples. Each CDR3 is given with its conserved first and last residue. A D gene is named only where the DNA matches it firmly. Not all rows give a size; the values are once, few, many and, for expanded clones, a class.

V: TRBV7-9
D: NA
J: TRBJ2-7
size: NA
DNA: TGTGCCAGCAGCTTCACAGGCTACGAGCAGTACTTC
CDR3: CASSFTGYEQYF

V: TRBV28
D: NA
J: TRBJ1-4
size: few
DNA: TGTGCCAGCAGGCGAGGAAAACTGTTTTTT
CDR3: CASRRGKLFF

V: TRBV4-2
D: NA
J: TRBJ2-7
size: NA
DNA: TGTGCCAGCAGCCAACTCCGGAGTTTCCACGAGCAGTACTTC
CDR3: CASSQLRSFHEQYF

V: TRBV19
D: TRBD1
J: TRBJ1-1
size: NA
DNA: TGTGCCAGTAGTATAGCCGGGACAGGGAACACTGAAGCTTTCTTT
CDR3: CASSIAGTGNTEAFF

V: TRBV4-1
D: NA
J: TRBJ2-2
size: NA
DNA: TGCGCCAGCAGCCAAGCATTCGGGGTCACCGGGGAGCTGTTTTTT
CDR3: CASSQAFGVTGELFF

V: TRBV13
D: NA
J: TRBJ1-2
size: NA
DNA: TGTGCCAGCAGCTTAAATCAGGAAGTGGGCTATGGCTACACCTTC
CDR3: CASSLNQEVGYGYTF

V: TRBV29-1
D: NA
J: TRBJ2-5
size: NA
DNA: TGCAGCGTTGATACTGACAGAAAAGAGACCCAGTACTTC
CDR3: CSVDTDRKETQYF

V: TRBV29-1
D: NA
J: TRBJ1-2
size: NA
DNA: TGCAGCGTTGACGTGGCCCCCTATGGCTACACCTTC
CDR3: CSVDVAPYGYTF

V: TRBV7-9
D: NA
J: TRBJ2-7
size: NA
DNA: TGTGCCAGCAGCTTAACAGGCAGTCTGGACGAGCAGTACTTC
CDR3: CASSLTGSLDEQYF

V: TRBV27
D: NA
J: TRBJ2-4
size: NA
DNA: TGTGCCAGCAGTTCCGGACCCCGAAACATTCAGTACTTC
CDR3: CASSSGPRNIQYF

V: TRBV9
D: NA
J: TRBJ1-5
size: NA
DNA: TGTGCCAGCAGCGTAGCCGGACTTAGCAATCAGCCCCAGCATTTT
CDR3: CASSVAGLSNQPQHF

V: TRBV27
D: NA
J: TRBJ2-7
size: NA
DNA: TGTGCCAGCAGTTTTTTGCCGACAGGCTCCTACGAGCAGTACTTC
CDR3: CASSFLPTGSYEQYF

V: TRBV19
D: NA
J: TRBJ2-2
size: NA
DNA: TGTGCCAGTAGACCCGGTACCGGGGAGCTGTTTTTT
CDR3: CASRPGTGELFF

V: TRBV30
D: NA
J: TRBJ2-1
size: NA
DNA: TGTGCCTGGAGTGAGCGGTTGTTGCAGTTCTTC
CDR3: CAWSERLLQFF

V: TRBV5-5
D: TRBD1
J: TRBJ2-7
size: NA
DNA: TGTGCCAGCAGCTGGGGACAGGGAAGGAACGAGCAGTACTTC
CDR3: CASSWGQGRNEQYF

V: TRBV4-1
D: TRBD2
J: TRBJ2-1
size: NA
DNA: TGCGCCAGCAGCCATAGACTAGCGGGAGGTATGGACAATGAGCAGTTCTTC
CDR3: CASSHRLAGGMDNEQFF

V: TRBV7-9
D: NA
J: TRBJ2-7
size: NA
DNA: TGTGCCAGCAGCTTCCCGTTGGGGGAGCAGTACTTC
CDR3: CASSFPLGEQYF

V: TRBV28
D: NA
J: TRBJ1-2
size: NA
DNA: TGTGCCAGCACCCCGGGTAGAGGGAACGGCTACACCTTC
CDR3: CASTPGRGNGYTF

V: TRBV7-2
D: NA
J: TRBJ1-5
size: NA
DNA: TGTGCCAGCAGCTTAGTTGGGCCAGAGGTCCAGCCCCAGCATTTT
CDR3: CASSLVGPEVQPQHF

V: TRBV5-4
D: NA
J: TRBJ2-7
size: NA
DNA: TGTGCCAGCAGCTTGTGGTCCTACGAGCAGTACTTC
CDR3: CASSLWSYEQYF

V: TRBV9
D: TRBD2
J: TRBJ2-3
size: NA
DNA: TGTGCCAGCAGCCCGCCTGCGGCGGGAGTAGGAGATACGCAGTATTTT
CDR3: CASSPPAAGVGDTQYF

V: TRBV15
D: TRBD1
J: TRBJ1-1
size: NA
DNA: TGTGCCACCAGCAGGGTGAGGGGGCGCCACACTGAAGCTTTCTTT
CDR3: CATSRVRGRHTEAFF

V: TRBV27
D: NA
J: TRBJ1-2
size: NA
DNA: TGTGCCAGCAGTCCCCGGGTGGGGCCCTTAGCTAACTATGGCTACACCTTC
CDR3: CASSPRVGPLANYGYTF

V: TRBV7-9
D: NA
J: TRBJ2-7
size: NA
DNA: TGTGCCAGCTCCAACAACCGGAGTTTCCCCTACGAGCAGTACTTC
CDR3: CASSNNRSFPYEQYF

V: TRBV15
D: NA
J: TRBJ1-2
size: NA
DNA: TGTGCCACCAGCAGAGATATATCATCTCGGACCCTCGATGGCTACACCTTC
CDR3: CATSRDISSRTLDGYTF